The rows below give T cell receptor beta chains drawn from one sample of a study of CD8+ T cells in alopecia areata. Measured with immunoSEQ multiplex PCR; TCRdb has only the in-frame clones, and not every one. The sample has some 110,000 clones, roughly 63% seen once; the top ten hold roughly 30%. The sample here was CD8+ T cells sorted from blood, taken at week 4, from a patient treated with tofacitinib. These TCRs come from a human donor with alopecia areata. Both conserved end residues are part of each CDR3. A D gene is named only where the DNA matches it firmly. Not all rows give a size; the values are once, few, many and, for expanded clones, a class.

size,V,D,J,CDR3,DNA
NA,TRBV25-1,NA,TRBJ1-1,CASSVGFTEAFF,TGTGCCAGCAGTGTAGGGTTTACTGAAGCTTTCTTT
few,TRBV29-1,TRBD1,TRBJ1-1,CSAAWDREWSSTEAFF,TGCAGCGCTGCCTGGGACAGGGAATGGAGTAGCACTGAAGCTTTCTTT
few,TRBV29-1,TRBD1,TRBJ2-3,CSVPRAGGTDTQYF,TGCAGCGTCCCACGGGCAGGGGGAACAGATACGCAGTATTTT
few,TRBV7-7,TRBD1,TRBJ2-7,CASSLEAGTAVYF,TGTGCTAGCAGCTTAGAGGCCGGGACAGCGGTGTACTTC
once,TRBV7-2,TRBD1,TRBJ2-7,CASSPEDRVYEQYF,TGTGCCAGCAGCCCAGAGGACAGGGTCTACGAGCAGTACTTC
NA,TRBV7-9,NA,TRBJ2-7,CASSLNSYEQYF,TGTGCCAGCAGCTTAAACTCCTACGAGCAGTACTTC
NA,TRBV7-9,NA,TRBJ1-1,CASSLDDRAFF,TGTGCCAGCAGCCTGGACGATCGAGCTTTCTTT
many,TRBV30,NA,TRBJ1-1,CAWTKFLNTEAFF,TGTGCCTGGACTAAGTTCTTGAACACTGAAGCTTTCTTT
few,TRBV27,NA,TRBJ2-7,CASSLVGGRSDEQYF,TGTGCCAGCAGTTTGGTAGGAGGTAGGAGCGACGAGCAGTACTTC
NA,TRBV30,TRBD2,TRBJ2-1,CAWSTGTSAWEQFF,TGTGCCTGGAGTACCGGGACTAGCGCATGGGAGCAGTTCTTC
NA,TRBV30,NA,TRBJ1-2,CAWSRPRESYYGYTF,TGTGCCTGGAGTCGCCCCCGGGAAAGCTACTATGGCTACACCTTC
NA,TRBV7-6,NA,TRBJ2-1,CASSSFNEQFF,TGTGCCAGCAGCTCGTTCAATGAGCAGTTCTTC
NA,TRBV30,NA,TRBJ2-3,CAWSSLSGRGEWSQYF,TGTGCCTGGAGTTCTCTCTCGGGCAGGGGAGAATGGTCGCAGTATTTT
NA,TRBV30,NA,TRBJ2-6,CAWHGVRGANVLTF,TGTGCCTGGCACGGGGTACGAGGGGCCAACGTCCTGACTTTC
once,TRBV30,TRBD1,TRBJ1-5,CAWSAGAGGQPQHF,TGTGCCTGGAGTGCTGGGGCAGGGGGACAGCCCCAGCATTTT
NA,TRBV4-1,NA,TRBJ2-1,CASSQSGPYNEQFF,TGCGCCAGCAGCCAAAGTGGGCCTTACAATGAGCAGTTCTTC
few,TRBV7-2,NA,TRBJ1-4,CASSLTTGHEKLFF,TGTGCCAGCAGCCTAACGACAGGCCATGAAAAACTGTTTTTT
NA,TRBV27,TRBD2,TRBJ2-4,CASSLWAGGDIQYF,TGTGCCAGCAGTTTATGGGCGGGGGGGGACATTCAGTACTTC
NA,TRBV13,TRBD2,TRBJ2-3,CASRTLAGGTDTQYF,TGTGCCAGCAGGACACTAGCGGGGGGTACAGATACGCAGTATTTT
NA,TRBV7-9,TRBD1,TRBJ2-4,CASSVAGTENIQYF,TGTGCCAGCAGCGTTGCCGGGACAGAAAACATTCAGTACTTC
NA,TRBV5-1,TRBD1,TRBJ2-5,CASSLGQGARETQYF,TGCGCCAGCAGCTTGGGACAGGGGGCCCGAGAGACCCAGTACTTC
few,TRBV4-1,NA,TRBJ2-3,CASSQEPLSDTQYF,TGCGCCAGCAGCCAAGAGCCACTGTCAGATACGCAGTATTTT
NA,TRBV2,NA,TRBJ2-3,CASSARIRADTQYF,TGTGCCAGCAGTGCTCGGATTCGAGCGGATACGCAGTATTTT
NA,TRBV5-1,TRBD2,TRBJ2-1,CASSLAPGGREQFF,TGCGCCAGCAGCTTGGCCCCGGGAGGCCGAGAGCAGTTCTTC
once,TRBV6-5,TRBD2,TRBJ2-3,CASSTIAGGPDTQYF,TGTGCCAGCAGTACGATAGCGGGGGGGCCAGATACGCAGTATTTT
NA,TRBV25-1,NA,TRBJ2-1,CASSEGGSSEQFF,TGTGCCAGCAGTGAAGGGGGGAGTAGTGAGCAGTTCTTC
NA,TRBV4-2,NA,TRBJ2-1,CASSQDLEQFF,TGTGCCAGCAGCCAGGACCTTGAGCAGTTCTTC
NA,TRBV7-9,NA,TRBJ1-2,CASSLKLEEWIHGYTF,TGTGCCAGCAGCTTAAAGTTGGAGGAGTGGATCCATGGCTACACCTTC
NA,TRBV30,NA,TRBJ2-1,CAWSPQGDEQFF,TGTGCCTGGAGTCCTCAGGGAGACGAGCAGTTCTTC
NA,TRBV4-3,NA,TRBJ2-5,CASSQVGLAEETQYF,TGCGCCAGCAGCCAAGTAGGGCTGGCGGAAGAGACCCAGTACTTC
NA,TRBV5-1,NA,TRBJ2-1,CASSLRWNEQFF,TGCGCCAGCAGTCTACGCTGGAATGAGCAGTTCTTC
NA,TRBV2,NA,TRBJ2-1,CASSTGPYNEQFF,TGTGCCAGCAGTACCGGGCCCTACAATGAGCAGTTCTTC
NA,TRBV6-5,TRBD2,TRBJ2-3,CASSQTGGETDTQYF,TGTGCCAGCAGTCAGACGGGGGGGGAGACAGATACGCAGTATTTT
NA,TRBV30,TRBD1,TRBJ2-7,CAWRDRGYEQYF,TGTGCCTGGAGGGACAGGGGATACGAGCAGTACTTC
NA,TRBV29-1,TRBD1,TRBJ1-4,CSVDGRDRGGEKLFF,TGCAGCGTTGATGGGAGAGACAGGGGAGGCGAAAAACTGTTTTTT
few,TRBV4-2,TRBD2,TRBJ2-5,CASSLRWTRRATQYF,TGTGCCAGCAGCCTCCGTTGGACTAGAAGGGCGACCCAGTACTTC
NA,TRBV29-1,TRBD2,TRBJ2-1,CSVEDPGTTTYNEQFF,TGCAGCGTTGAAGACCCCGGGACTACTACCTACAATGAGCAGTTCTTC
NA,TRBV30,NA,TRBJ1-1,CASESVLGAEAFF,TGTGCCTCTGAATCCGTACTGGGTGCTGAAGCTTTCTTT
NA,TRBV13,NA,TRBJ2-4,CASSSPGGSNIQYF,TGTGCCAGCAGCTCTCCCGGAGGGAGTAACATTCAGTACTTC
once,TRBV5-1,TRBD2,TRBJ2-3,CASSLGEGIRLGSTDTQYF,TGCGCCAGCAGCTTGGGGGAGGGCATCAGGCTCGGTAGCACAGATACGCAGTATTTT
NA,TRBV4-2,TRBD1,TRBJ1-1,CASSETGVNTEAFF,TGTGCCAGCAGCGAGACAGGGGTGAACACTGAAGCTTTCTTT
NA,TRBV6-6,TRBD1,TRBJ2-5,CASNPGQGRETQYF,TGTGCCAGCAACCCGGGACAGGGCCGGGAGACCCAGTACTTC
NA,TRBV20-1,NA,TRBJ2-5,CSAPGSETQYF,TGCAGTGCTCCGGGGTCGGAGACCCAGTACTTC
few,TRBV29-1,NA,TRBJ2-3,CSVVAHGGVDTQYF,TGCAGCGTTGTCGCCCACGGCGGAGTAGATACGCAGTATTTT
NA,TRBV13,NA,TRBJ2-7,CASSLLDSALPPYEQYF,TGTGCCAGCAGCTTGTTAGACTCAGCGTTACCTCCCTACGAGCAGTACTTC
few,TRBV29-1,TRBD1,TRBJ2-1,CSVDPQGASREQFF,TGCAGCGTAGACCCACAGGGGGCATCTAGGGAGCAGTTCTTC
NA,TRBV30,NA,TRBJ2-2,CAWSVAATNTGELFF,TGTGCCTGGAGTGTGGCCGCTACGAACACCGGGGAGCTGTTTTTT
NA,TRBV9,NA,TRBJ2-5,CASRGDAETQYF,TGTGCCAGCAGAGGGGACGCAGAGACCCAGTACTTC
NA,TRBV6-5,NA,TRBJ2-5,CASSYRMEETQYF,TGTGCCAGCAGTTACCGGATGGAAGAGACCCAGTACTTC
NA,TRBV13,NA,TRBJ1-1,CASSLYAEAFF,TGTGCCAGCAGCTTATACGCTGAAGCTTTCTTT
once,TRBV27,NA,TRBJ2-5,CASSSPARLETQYF,TGTGCCAGCAGTTCGCCCGCCAGGCTCGAGACCCAGTACTTC
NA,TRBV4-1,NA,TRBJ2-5,CASSHSGTGQETQYF,TGCGCCAGCAGCCATTCCGGGACCGGCCAAGAGACCCAGTACTTC
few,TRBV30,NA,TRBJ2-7,CAYNTGGGQYF,TGTGCCTATAATACCGGGGGTGGGCAGTACTTC
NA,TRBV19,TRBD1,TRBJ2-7,CASSDRGLTYEQYF,TGTGCCTCTTCGGACAGGGGGCTTACCTACGAGCAGTACTTC
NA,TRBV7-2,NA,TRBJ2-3,CASSLGAADTQYF,TGTGCCAGCAGCTTAGGGGCGGCAGATACGCAGTATTTT
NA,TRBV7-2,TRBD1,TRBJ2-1,CASGYRAGTGPYNEQFF,TGTGCCAGCGGGTACCGAGCCGGGACAGGGCCCTACAATGAGCAGTTCTTC
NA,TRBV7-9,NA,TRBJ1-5,CASGIGNQPQHF,TGTGCGTCCGGCATCGGAAATCAGCCCCAGCATTTT
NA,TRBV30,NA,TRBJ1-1,CAWRRGMNTEAFF,TGTGCCTGGAGGAGGGGAATGAACACTGAAGCTTTCTTT
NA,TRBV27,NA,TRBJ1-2,CASSPLGSTGGYTF,TGTGCCAGCAGTCCCCTAGGGAGCACGGGGGGCTACACCTTC
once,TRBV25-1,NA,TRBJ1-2,CASTQGTHGYTF,TGTGCCAGCACCCAGGGGACCCATGGCTACACCTTC